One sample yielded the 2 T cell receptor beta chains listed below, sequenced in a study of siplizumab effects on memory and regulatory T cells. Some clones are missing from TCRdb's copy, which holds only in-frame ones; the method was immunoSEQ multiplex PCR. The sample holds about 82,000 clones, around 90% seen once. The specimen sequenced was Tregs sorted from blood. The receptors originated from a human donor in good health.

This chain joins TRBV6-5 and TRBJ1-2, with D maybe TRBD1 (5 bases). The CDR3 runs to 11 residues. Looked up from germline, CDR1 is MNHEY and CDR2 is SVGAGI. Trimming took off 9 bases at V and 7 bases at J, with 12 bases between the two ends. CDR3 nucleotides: TGTGCCAGTTTTCAGGGCGGTGGCTACACCTTC. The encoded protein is CASFQGGGYTF.

CDR3 sequence reads: CASSFATHRGAETQYF. The CDR3 bases are TGTGCCAGCAGCTTCGCCACACATCGCGGGGCGGAGACCCAGTACTTC. V usage is TRBV7-2 and J usage is TRBJ2-5; the D gene is possibly TRBD2 (6 bases). Trimming pared 3 bases from V and 5 bases from J, leaving 19 bases between. CDR3 length equals 16 residues. The V gene's germline CDR1 is SGHTA and CDR2 FQGNSA.